A single sample gave rise to the 19 T cell receptor beta chains below, sequenced in a study of CXCR3-negative and CXCR3-positive naive CD8 T cells. Researchers prepared the TRB cDNA libraries using 5' RACE with UMI labels. TCRdb derives one entry per CDR3 protein from the 5' RACE reads, leaving out DNA. The table lists around 61,000 distinct CDR3 sequences. Their antigen targets remain unknown. Notes on the study in general: Naive CXCR3-positive cells had TRB CDR3s more hydrophobic than those of CXCR3-negative naive cells.

Sequencing was carried out using naive CXCR3+ CD8+ T cells from blood. Subset here: CD45RO-CCR7+CD27+CD95- naive CD8+ T cells expressing CXCR3 (TNR3+). The receptors shown here come from a human donor in good health. Some clones in this sample may be carry-over from other donors' samples.

The chain joins TRBV6-5 to TRBJ2-1. CDR3 length equals 14 residues. Germline CDR1 MNHEY, CDR2 SVGAGI. CDR3 sequence: CASSYSGSGNEQFF.

The chain recombines TRBV19 with TRBJ1-1; there is no DNA to check the TCRdb D call of TRBD1. Germline CDR1 LNHDA, CDR2 SQIVND (reference sequence). This CDR3 contains 15 residues. CDR3: CASSPWSQGYTEAFF.

V and J are TRBV12-3 or TRBV12-4 and TRBJ2-1. This CDR3 is 12 amino acids long. The CDR3 region is CASVQIYNEQFF.

The rearrangement uses TRBV20-1 and TRBJ2-1; the D gene TCRdb calls, TRBD1, cannot be checked with no DNA. The CDR3 sequence is 14 residues long. Germline CDR1 DFQATT, CDR2 SNEGSKA (reference sequence). The CDR3 loop is CSARSGTAYNEQFF.

V and J are TRBV28 and TRBJ2-7. CDR1 MDHEN and CDR2 SYDVKM come from the germline V gene. The CDR3 length is 13 residues. The CDR3 reads CASSFGNAYEQYF. The whole variable domain, remainder taken from reference TRBV28 and TRBJ2-7, is DVKVTQSSRYLVKRTGEKVFLECVQDMDHENMFWYRQDPGLGLRLIYFSYDVKMKEKGDIPEGYSVSREKKERFSLILESASTNQTSMYLCASSFGNAYEQYFGPGTRLTVT.

CDR3 loop: CASSAPDGAVAKNIQYF. The V gene is TRBV7-9, the J gene TRBJ2-4. Germline V gene lookup returns CDR1 SEHNR and CDR2 FQNEAQ (reference sequence). The CDR3 consists of 17 residues.

The chain employs TRBV9 and TRBJ2-1; the D call of TRBD1 rests on TCRdb alone, since no DNA is present to check it. This CDR3 contains 12 residues. Germline CDR1 and CDR2: SGDLS and YYNGEE. CDR3 residues: CASSGNRAEQFF.

The genes are TRBV29-1 and TRBJ2-1. The CDR3 is made up of 13 amino acids. The germline V gene has CDR1 SQVTM and CDR2 ANQGSEA. Here the CDR3 reads CSVDRSSYNEQFF.

The CDR3 here is CASSPGGLNNEQFF. This rearrangement joins TRBV2 to TRBJ2-1; TCRdb picks TRBD2, but there is no DNA to check that call. The germline gives CDR1 SNHLY, CDR2 FYNNEI. The CDR3 contains 14 residues.

The chain links TRBV20-1 to TRBJ2-7; TCRdb calls TRBD1, which cannot be checked without DNA. CDR3 size: 13 residues. Germline CDR1 reads DFQATT; CDR2 reads SNEGSKA (reference sequence). CDR3 amino acids: CSAIRDRGYEQYF.

This rearrangement joins TRBV11-2 to TRBJ2-1; the TCRdb call, TRBD1, lacks DNA for checking. Germline V CDR1 and CDR2: SGHAT, FQNNGV. There are 16 residues in the CDR3. CDR3 protein: CASSFSGTGIYNEQFF.

The rearrangement links TRBV6-5 to TRBJ2-1; with no DNA, the TCRdb D assignment of TRBD2 cannot be verified. CDR3 length: 15 residues. Germline V CDR1 and CDR2: MNHEY, SVGAGI. The CDR3 is CASSTGTSGRFEQFF.

V usage is TRBV12-3 or TRBV12-4 and J usage is TRBJ1-1. This CDR3 region has 13 residues. The chain's CDR3 is CASSILGYIDAFF.

V gene TRBV20-1 combines with J gene TRBJ2-3; without DNA, the TCRdb call of TRBD2 cannot be checked. This CDR3 has 15 amino acids. Per germline, CDR1 DFQATT and CDR2 SNEGSKA (reference sequence). CDR3 in amino acids: CSARDRGPLTDTQYF.

The chain combines TRBV27 with TRBJ1-1. Germline V gene sequence: CDR1 MNHEY, CDR2 SMNVEV (reference sequence). The CDR3 is 13 residues long. The CDR3 sequence is CASSPTVNTEAFF.

The rearrangement links TRBV4-3 to TRBJ2-1; TCRdb's D call, TRBD1, is unchecked because there is no DNA. The length of the CDR3 is 15 residues. Looked up from germline, CDR1 is LGHNA and CDR2 is YSLEER. CDR3 in amino acids: CASSLLRGPYNEQFF.

The chain recombines TRBV27 with TRBJ2-7; TCRdb indicates TRBD1, and absent DNA this call remains unverified. Looked up from germline, CDR1 is MNHEY and CDR2 is SMNVEV (reference sequence). The CDR3 is 13 amino acids. CDR3: CASKTGLNYEQYF.

CDR3 loop: CASSEPRTSGGAEEQFF. V gene TRBV9 combines with J gene TRBJ2-1; TCRdb indicates TRBD2, and absent DNA this call remains unverified. Looked up from germline, CDR1 is SGDLS and CDR2 is YYNGEE. The CDR3 runs to 17 residues.

V is TRBV28 and J is TRBJ1-5. This CDR3 has 13 amino acids. CDR1 MDHEN and CDR2 SYDVKM come from the germline V gene. CDR3 loop: CASSDLGYQPQHF.